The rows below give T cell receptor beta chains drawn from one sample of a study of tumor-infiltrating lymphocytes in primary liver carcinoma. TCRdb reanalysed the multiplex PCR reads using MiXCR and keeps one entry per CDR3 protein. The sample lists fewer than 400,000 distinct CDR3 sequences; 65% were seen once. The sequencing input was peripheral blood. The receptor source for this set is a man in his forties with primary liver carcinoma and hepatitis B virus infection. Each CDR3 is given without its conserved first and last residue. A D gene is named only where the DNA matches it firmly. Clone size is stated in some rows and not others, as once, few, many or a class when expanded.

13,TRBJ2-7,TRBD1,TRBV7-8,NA,ASSLRAGQGYEQY
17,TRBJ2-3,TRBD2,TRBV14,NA,PSSQVTGLAGGPTDTQY
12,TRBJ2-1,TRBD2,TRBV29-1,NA,SVQGLAAYNEQS
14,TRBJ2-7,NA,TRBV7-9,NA,ASSQPGSAGSYEQY
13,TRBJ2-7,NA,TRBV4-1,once,AGSQVGTLSYEQY
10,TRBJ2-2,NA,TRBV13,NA,ASSFSAVELF
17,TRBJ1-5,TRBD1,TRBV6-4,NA,ATTDRETLSEDSNQPQH
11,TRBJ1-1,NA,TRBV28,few,ASSSQDGTEAF
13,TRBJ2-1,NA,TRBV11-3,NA,ASCSDLSSYNEQF
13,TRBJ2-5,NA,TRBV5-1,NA,ASTLTGTHQETQY
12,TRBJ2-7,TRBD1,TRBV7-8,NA,ASGTGALGVKQY
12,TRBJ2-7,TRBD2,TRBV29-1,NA,SVREGSGMYEQY
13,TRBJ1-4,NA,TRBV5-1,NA,ASSLAVTQNEKLF
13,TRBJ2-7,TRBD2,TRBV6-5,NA,ASRSAGVGFHEQY
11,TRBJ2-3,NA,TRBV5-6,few,ASSWTATDTQY
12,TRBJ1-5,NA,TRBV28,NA,ASWAGDSNQPQH
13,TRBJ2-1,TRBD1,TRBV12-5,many,ASGLASGGRNEQF
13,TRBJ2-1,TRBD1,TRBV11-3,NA,ASSIPRQGDNEQF
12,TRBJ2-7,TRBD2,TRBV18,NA,ASSPPSGKWEQY
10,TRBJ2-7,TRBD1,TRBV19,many,ATSQGGHEQY
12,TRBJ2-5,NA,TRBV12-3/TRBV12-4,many,ASTALDREETQY
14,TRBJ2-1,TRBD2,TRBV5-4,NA,ASSRPGAGWPTELF
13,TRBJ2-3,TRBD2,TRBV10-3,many,ASRGLAGSTDTQY
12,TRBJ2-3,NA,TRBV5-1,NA,ASSSDSRTDTQY
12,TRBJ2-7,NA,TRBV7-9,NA,ASSSRTDSYEQY
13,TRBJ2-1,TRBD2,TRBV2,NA,ASRSSGTSGSEQF
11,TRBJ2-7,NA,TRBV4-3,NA,AGSQVAGSEQY
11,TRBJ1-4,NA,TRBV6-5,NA,ASGPPMGEKLF
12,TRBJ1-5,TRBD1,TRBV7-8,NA,AGSPGQGNQPQH
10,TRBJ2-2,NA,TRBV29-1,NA,SVSSNTGELF
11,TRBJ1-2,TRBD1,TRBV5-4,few,ASSPGQGLGYT
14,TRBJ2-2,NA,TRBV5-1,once,ASSQTTGQNTGELF
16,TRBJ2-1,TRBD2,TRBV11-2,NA,PSSPKLPLAPEGNEQF
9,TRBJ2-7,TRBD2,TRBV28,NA,GGGRSYKQY
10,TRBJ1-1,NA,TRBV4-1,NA,DSSLDATEAF
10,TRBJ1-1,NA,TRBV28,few,ATGPLNTEAF
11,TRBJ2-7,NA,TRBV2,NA,ASSIGMTYEQY
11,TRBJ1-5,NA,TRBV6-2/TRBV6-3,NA,ASSYLSNQPQH
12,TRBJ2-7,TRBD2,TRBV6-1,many,ASRSLAGGYEQY
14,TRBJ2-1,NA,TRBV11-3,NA,GSSLAIGADYNEQF
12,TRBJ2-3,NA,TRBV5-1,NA,ASSLEGLTDTYY
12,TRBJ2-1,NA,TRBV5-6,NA,ASNLSLAFGEQF
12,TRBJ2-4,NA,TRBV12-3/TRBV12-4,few,ASSLFAFKNIQY
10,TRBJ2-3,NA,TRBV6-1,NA,ASSATGVTQY
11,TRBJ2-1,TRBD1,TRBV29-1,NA,RVTGVAYNEQF
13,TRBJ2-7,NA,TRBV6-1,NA,ASSEAAPARWEQY
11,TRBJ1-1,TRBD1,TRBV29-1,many,SVAGQGGGEAF
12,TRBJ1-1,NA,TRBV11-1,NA,GNSFSVENIEAF
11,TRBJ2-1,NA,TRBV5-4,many,ASSLGLVGEQF
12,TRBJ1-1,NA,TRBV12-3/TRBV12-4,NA,ASSLRGGDTEAF
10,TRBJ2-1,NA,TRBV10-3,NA,ANSESSNEQF
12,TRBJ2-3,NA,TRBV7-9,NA,ARSLSSSTDTQY
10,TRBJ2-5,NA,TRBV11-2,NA,ASRLEGETQY
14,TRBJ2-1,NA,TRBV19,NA,ASSKPSGSSYNEQF
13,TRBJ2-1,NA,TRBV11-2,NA,ASSLERGQYNEQF
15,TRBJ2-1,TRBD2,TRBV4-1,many,ASSPTLAGGTYNEQF
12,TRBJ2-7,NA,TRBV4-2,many,ASSQDPAVGEQY